This T cell receptor (beta chain) was identified during a study of blood T cell repertoires in COVID-19. Study details: The United States, Italy and Spain supplied acute and convalescent COVID-19 samples. The cDNA or gDNA used as material had been derived from T cells, B-cell-depleted T cells, or PBMCs.

This CDR3 comprises 16 residues. The V gene's germline CDR1 is MNHNS and CDR2 SASEGT. Original processing methods: Reference gene primer amplification in the assay estimated nucleated cell counts. TCRdb's table, derived via immunoSEQ multiplex PCR, lists solely in-frame clones and lacks some. That table gives V, J and clone size, and the DNA gave D and trimming. The table has over 60,000 clones, over 75% seen once. On this clone: The junction departs from the called germline gene at one end, perhaps through a read error.

The clonotype was recovered from a human donor in a cohort sampled during active COVID-19. V usage is TRBV6-1 and J usage is TRBJ2-7; TRBD1 agrees at 9 bases. The sample comprised peripheral blood. The DNA for the CDR3 is TGTGCCAGCAGTGCCTCACACAGGGGGCGATCCTCCGAGCAGTACTTC. This codes for CASSASHRGRSSEQYF.